The rows below give T cell receptor beta chains drawn from one sample of a study of cytomegalovirus exposure and HLA in healthy donors. Sequencing used immunoSEQ multiplex PCR; TCRdb keeps in-frame clones, though not all of them. The profile shows approximately 81,000 clones, around 80% of them singletons. The material sequenced was PBMCs. These receptors were taken from a man in his fifties or sixties in good health and CMV-seropositive. CDR3s include the opening cysteine and the closing phenylalanine or tryptophan. D genes are given only for firm matches. Some rows mark clone size as missing; the rest say once, few, many or name a class of expanded clone.

d_call	clone_size	j_call	v_call	cdr3_nt	cdr3_aa
TRBD2	.	TRBJ2-1	TRBV5-1	TGCGCCAGCAAAGAGGCGGGAGCTTACAATGAGCAGTTCTTC	CASKEAGAYNEQFF
.	.	TRBJ2-7	TRBV7-2	TGTGCCAGCAGCTTAGAATGGGGCGCGGACGAGCAGTACTTC	CASSLEWGADEQYF
.	.	TRBJ1-6	TRBV7-8	TGTGCCAGCAGCTTAGGGCAGGGAGGTTCACCCCTCCACTTT	CASSLGQGGSPLHF
.	.	TRBJ2-7	TRBV19	TGTGCCAGTAGCCCGGGACAACTTTACGAGCAGTACTTC	CASSPGQLYEQYF
.	.	TRBJ2-2	TRBV30	TGTGCCTGGAGTTTTCAGGCATACACCGGGGAGCTGTTTTTT	CAWSFQAYTGELFF
TRBD2	.	TRBJ2-1	TRBV5-1	TGCGCCAGCAGCTTCGGGACTAGTAAAAATGAGCAGTTCTTC	CASSFGTSKNEQFF
TRBD2	.	TRBJ2-1	TRBV7-6	TGTGCCAGCAGCCCCGGGACTAGCGGGAGGGCCCGCTACAATGAGCAGTTCTTC	CASSPGTSGRARYNEQFF
TRBD2	once	TRBJ2-7	TRBV19	TGTGCCAGTAGTATCAGCGGGGCTGCCTACGAGCAGTACTTC	CASSISGAAYEQYF
TRBD1	.	TRBJ2-3	TRBV14	TGTGCCAGCAGCCAAGGGGACAGGGGATTTGCAGATACGCAGTATTTT	CASSQGDRGFADTQYF
TRBD1	.	TRBJ1-4	TRBV5-6	TGTGCCAGCAGCCTGAGGACAGGGGGTCTAGAAAAACTGTTTTTT	CASSLRTGGLEKLFF
TRBD1	few	TRBJ2-6	TRBV23-1	TGCGCCAGCAGTCGACCGGGACAGGGCTTATTGGGGGCCAACGTCCTGACTTTC	CASSRPGQGLLGANVLTF
.	.	TRBJ2-5	TRBV11-2	TGTGCCAGCAGCTTAGTTGCGGGGTTCGAGGAGACCCAGTACTTC	CASSLVAGFEETQYF
TRBD1	.	TRBJ2-4	TRBV10-1	TGCGCCAGCAGCCGGGACAGAGAAAACATTCAGTACTTC	CASSRDRENIQYF
TRBD2	.	TRBJ2-7	TRBV6-5	TGTGCCAGCAGTCTCCGGGGGGGGGAGCAGTACTTC	CASSLRGGEQYF
.	.	TRBJ2-7	TRBV14	TGTGCCAGCAGCCAAGGGGCAGCTGCCCACGAGCAGTACTTC	CASSQGAAAHEQYF
TRBD2	.	TRBJ2-5	TRBV25-1	TGTGCCAGCAGTGAGCCAGCGGGAGGACGAGAGACCCAGTACTTC	CASSEPAGGRETQYF
TRBD1	.	TRBJ1-1	TRBV6-1	TGTGCCAGCAGACGACAGGGGAGGACGAACACTGAAGCTTTCTTT	CASRRQGRTNTEAFF
.	.	TRBJ2-7	TRBV7-3	TGTGCCAGCAGCCGCGTTGGGGCTACGGAGCAGTACTTC	CASSRVGATEQYF
TRBD2	few	TRBJ2-3	TRBV13	TGTGCCAGCAGCTCTAGCGGGGTAACAGATACGCAGTATTTT	CASSSSGVTDTQYF
.	.	TRBJ1-1	TRBV14	TGTGCCAGCAGCCCCCTCTCCGGGAAGAACACTGAAGCTTTCTTT	CASSPLSGKNTEAFF